These 21 T cell receptor beta chains were all obtained from the same sample, sequenced in a study of cytomegalovirus exposure and HLA in healthy donors. Primers for the PCR totalled 60 Vbeta and 13 Jbeta. Clones were read by immunoSEQ multiplex PCR, and TCRdb kept only the in-frame ones, dropping some. The repertoire holds about 200,000 clones, about 78% seen once, with roughly 3% in the top ten. Sequences were obtained from PBMCs. The origin of the receptors is a woman in her 30s in good health and CMV-seronegative.

J is TRBJ1-1 and V is TRBV10-3; TRBD1 might be the D (6 bases). Germline CDR1 and CDR2: ENHRY and SYGVKD. The V end was cut by 8 bases, the J end by 2 bases, with 12 bases between. The CDR3 consists of 13 residues. In DNA form, the CDR3 reads TGTGCCATCCAGGGGCAGGTTAACACTGAAGCTTTCTTT. Its protein is CAIQGQVNTEAFF.

J is TRBJ2-3 and V is TRBV5-1, with a weak D call TRBD1 (7 bases). V was trimmed by 0 bases and J by 2 bases, leaving 13 bases between them. The CDR3 loop spans 16 amino acids. CDR1 SGHRS and CDR2 YFSETQ come from the germline V gene. As DNA, the CDR3 is TGCGCCAGCAGCTTGGGGAGGGGGCGCGTCACAGATACGCAGTATTTT. It encodes CASSLGRGRVTDTQYF.

The J gene is TRBJ2-1, the V gene TRBV5-1, with D maybe TRBD1 (5 bases). The CDR3 length is 16 residues. The germline gives CDR1 SGHRS, CDR2 YFSETQ. The V end was cut by 4 bases, the J end by 9 bases, with 23 bases between. The CDR3 protein is CASSPSAGYMGGEQFF. CDR3 coding DNA: TGCGCCAGCAGCCCCTCCGCAGGGTATATGGGTGGTGAGCAGTTCTTC.

The chain joins TRBV5-5 to TRBJ1-1, with TRBD1 identical over 7 bases. This CDR3 is 15 amino acids long. From germline, CDR1 is SGHKS and CDR2 YYEKEE (reference sequence). J lost 2 bases, V lost 2 bases, and 6 bases had no gene match. The CDR3 is CASSLMNRGNTEAFF. For the CDR3, the DNA is TGTGCCAGCAGCTTAATGAACAGGGGAAACACTGAAGCTTTCTTT.

This clone was counted once. The chain combines TRBV6-5 with TRBJ2-7, with D perhaps TRBD2 (6 bases). V was pared by 5 bases and J by 2 bases, with 13 bases between. Germline V CDR1 and CDR2: MNHEY, SVGAGI. CDR3 length equals 14 residues. The DNA for the CDR3 is TGTGCCAGCAGTATCTCTGGGGAGGCCTACGAGCAGTACTTC. Encoded protein: CASSISGEAYEQYF.

The chain combines TRBV4-1 with TRBJ1-5, with no clear D. V was pared by 0 bases and J by 0 bases, with 6 bases between. Germline V gene data show CDR1 as MGHRA and CDR2 as YSYEKL. The CDR3 is 15 residues long. Here the CDR3 DNA reads TGCGCCAGCAGCCAAGAAGGGAGTAGCAATCAGCCCCAGCATTTT. Translated: CASSQEGSSNQPQHF.

The CDR3 loop is CASSRSGTGGTGELFF. Here the CDR3 DNA reads TGTGCCAGCAGCCGATCGGGAACAGGGGGAACCGGGGAGCTGTTTTTT. This chain uses TRBV7-9 with TRBJ2-2; 8 bases fit TRBD1. After removal of 5 bases from V and 5 bases from J, the junction contained 10 bases not matched to a gene. The CDR3 extends over 16 amino acids. Germline V CDR1 and CDR2: SEHNR, FQNEAQ (reference sequence).

The V and J genes are TRBV5-6 and TRBJ2-5; TRBD2 might be the D (5 bases). Deletions cut 1 base from V and 4 bases from J, with 11 bases between. The CDR3 loop spans 14 amino acids. CDR1 is SGHDT, CDR2 YYEEEE, per germline. The CDR3 region has the DNA TGTGCCAGCAGCTTGTGGGGTGAGGGAGAGACCCAGTACTTC. Its translation is CASSLWGEGETQYF.

DNA for the CDR3: TGTGCCAGCAGCGTGACTCGGGCAGGGATAATCAATGAGCAGTTCTTC. This sequence encodes CASSVTRAGIINEQFF. J is TRBJ2-1 and V is TRBV9, with D possibly being TRBD1 (5 bases). This CDR3 is 16 amino acids long. CDR1 is SGDLS, CDR2 YYNGEE, per germline. V dropped 2 bases and J dropped 6 bases, with 18 bases sitting between them.

V and J are TRBV9 and TRBJ2-7, with D perhaps TRBD2 (5 bases). This CDR3 spans 14 amino acids. Germline V gene sequence: CDR1 SGDLS, CDR2 YYNGEE. V lost 0 bases to trimming and J lost 7 bases, with 14 bases between them. The CDR3, as DNA: TGTGCCAGCAGCGTAGTAGCCGGGTCGGGGGAGCAGTACTTC. It translates to CASSVVAGSGEQYF.

The genes are TRBV5-1 and TRBJ1-1, with D maybe TRBD1 (5 bases). The germline CDR1 and CDR2 sequences are SGHRS and YFSETQ. This CDR3 contains 15 residues. Trimming removed 5 bases from V and 7 bases from J, with 21 bases in between. The DNA for the CDR3 is TGCGCCAGCAGACGCGTCGCCAGGGTCAATGATGAAGCTTTCTTT. Amino acid sequence: CASRRVARVNDEAFF.

This rearrangement joins TRBV28 to TRBJ2-7, with a possible D match to TRBD1 (6 bases). Deletions cut 8 bases from V and 0 bases from J, with 17 bases between. Germline-derived CDR1 and CDR2 are MDHEN and SYDVKM. CDR3 length: 15 amino acids. This CDR3 is CASEGDTGSSYEQYF. Here the CDR3 DNA reads TGTGCCAGCGAGGGGGACACAGGGAGCTCCTACGAGCAGTACTTC.

V is TRBV27 and J is TRBJ2-2, with 7 positions matching TRBD2. With V trimmed by 6 bases and J by 6 bases, 13 bases remained unmatched. CDR1 is MNHEY, CDR2 SMNVEV, per germline (reference sequence). The CDR3 runs to 16 residues. The CDR3 spells CASSSGPGRLAGELFF. The CDR3 DNA follows: TGTGCCAGCAGCTCCGGTCCCGGGAGGTTGGCCGGGGAGCTGTTTTTT.

This clone was observed a handful of times. The chain is built from TRBV5-4 and TRBJ2-7, with D tentatively TRBD1 (5 bases). The CDR3 extends over 14 amino acids. Looked up from germline, CDR1 is SGHNT and CDR2 is YYREEE (reference sequence). V lost 2 bases and J lost 2, with 11 bases in between. In DNA, the CDR3 is TGTGCCAGCAGCTTTGCAGCAGGGCCCTACGAGCAGTACTTC. Its protein is CASSFAAGPYEQYF. Full variable domain (remainder filled in from reference TRBV5-4 and TRBJ2-7): ETGVTQSPTHLIKTRGQQVTLRCSSQSGHNTVSWYQQALGQGPQFIFQYYREEENGRGNFPPRFSGLQFPNYSSELNVNALELDDSALYLCASSFAAGPYEQYFGPGTRLTVT.

This rearrangement joins TRBV4-1 to TRBJ1-2; 12 bases agree with TRBD1. The germline gives CDR1 MGHRA, CDR2 YSYEKL. CDR3 length: 18 amino acids. V gave up 4 bases and J gave up 1 base; unmatched junction bases: 10. The CDR3 region has the DNA TGCGCCAGCAGCCCTAGCCAGGGACAGGGGGCGTTTAACTATGGCTACACCTTC. Protein: CASSPSQGQGAFNYGYTF.

This clone came up once. The chain has TRBV10-3 and TRBJ2-7; the D gene is possibly TRBD2 (6 bases). The CDR3 is 15 amino acids. Deletions cut 10 bases from V and 3 bases from J, with 22 bases between. Germline V gives CDR1 ENHRY, CDR2 SYGVKD. CDR3 sequence reads: CATAPSGGTGYEQYF. The CDR3 DNA is TGTGCCACAGCCCCCAGCGGAGGGACTGGCTACGAGCAGTACTTC.

This clone has just a few counts. The genes are TRBV2 and TRBJ1-5; D gene uncertain. This CDR3 comprises 16 residues. The germline CDR1 and CDR2 sequences are SNHLY and FYNNEI. V lost 6 bases, J lost 1 base, and 16 bases lay in between. The CDR3 bases are TGTGCCAGCAGAGAAAGCTTCCGTGAGAGCAATCAGCCCCAGCATTTT. This encodes CASRESFRESNQPQHF.

The V gene is TRBV9, the J gene TRBJ2-1, with 11 positions matching TRBD2. The CDR3 loop spans 14 amino acids. Germline-derived CDR1 and CDR2 are SGDLS and YYNGEE. The junction had 5 bases not matched to a gene; V was cut back by 3 bases and J by 9 bases. The CDR3 DNA follows: TGTGCCAGCAGCGGACTAGCGGGATTGGGTGAGCAGTTCTTC. Protein: CASSGLAGLGEQFF.

This rearrangement joins TRBV5-1 to TRBJ2-5, with 13 bases that match TRBD2. Germline CDR1 reads SGHRS; CDR2 reads YFSETQ. CDR3 length: 18 amino acids. The V gene end was trimmed by 0 bases and the J gene end by 0 bases; junction bases not matched to a gene: 5. CDR3 residues: CASSLAGLAGMYQETQYF. The CDR3, as DNA: TGCGCCAGCAGCTTGGCGGGACTAGCGGGAATGTACCAAGAGACCCAGTACTTC.

This clone came up once. This chain joins TRBV2 and TRBJ2-1; 7 nucleotides align to TRBD1. V lost 7 bases to trimming and J lost 2 bases; unmatched junction nucleotides: 11. The CDR3 contains 16 residues. CDR1 SNHLY and CDR2 FYNNEI come from the germline V gene. The CDR3 nucleotides read TGTGCCAGCATTGGGGGATGGACAGGCCCCTACAATGAGCAGTTCTTC. It translates to CASIGGWTGPYNEQFF.

This chain links TRBV6-1 with TRBJ1-4, with 9 bases fitting TRBD1. This CDR3 contains 16 residues. V lost 0 bases and J lost 8; bases outside the gene matches: 7. Per germline, CDR1 MNHNS and CDR2 SASEGT. The CDR3 protein is CASSEAGGQGGEKLFF. In DNA, the CDR3 is TGTGCCAGCAGTGAAGCGGGGGGACAGGGTGGAGAAAAACTGTTTTTT.